This TCR beta chain was sequenced for a study of blood T cell repertoires in COVID-19. Study summary: The cDNA or gDNA used as material had been derived from T cells, B-cell-depleted T cells, or PBMCs.

The CDR3 totals 15 residues. V trimming: 5 bases; J trimming: 6 bases; junction bases outside the gene matches: 11. CDR1 and CDR2 (germline): LNHDA, SQIVND (reference sequence). As originally analysed: Nucleated cell number was recorded as an estimate derived from reference gene primer amplification. Profiling relied on immunoSEQ multiplex PCR, and the TCRdb table lists in-frame clones only, not all of them. That table is the source of V, J and clone size, and D and trimming were worked out from the DNA. The profile covers some 330,000 clones, with 88% appearing a single time and less than 6.5% taken by the ten largest. Cohort allocation depended upon clinical history that participants reported. Among Cohort 3 donors, those recovered had two negative PCRs, clearance, or symptom resolution.

This chain connects TRBV19 to TRBJ1-2; 8 bases line up with TRBD1. The TCR originated in a man under 40 who had recovered from COVID-19. Input material: PBMCs or T cells enriched from blood (not recorded which). The CDR3 DNA reads TGTGCCAGTAGTCCATCGACAGGGGAGTTGGATGGCTACACCTTC. This sequence encodes CASSPSTGELDGYTF.